The present TCR beta chain was sequenced within a study of post-analysis software for immune sequencing data (dated by TCRdb to 2014 to 2015). Regarding the study in general: Disease courses on record covered relapsing-remitting, secondary progressive and progressive-relapsing multiple sclerosis, though some patients had no subtype annotation. The patient repertoires were compared against some twelve previously published healthy control repertoires obtained from donors aged about 6 to 28 years. A subset of samples was prepared in parallel using single-end sample barcoding, then pooled and co-amplified after Illumina adapter ligation.

Libraries were constructed by PCR. Instrument used: Illumina HiSeq 2500. Unique molecular identifiers were incorporated into TCR beta cDNA libraries to reduce PCR and sequencing biases. Per 1 to 10 million input T cells, roughly 0.5 million cDNA molecules were obtained, such that each molecule approximated one T cell. The patient libraries were prepared and sequenced using the same protocol as the earlier healthy control dataset. Samples belonging to the same batch were prepared together, multiplexed and sequenced on a shared HiSeq lane. The authors processed their data as follows. MIGEC was used to process the raw barcoded reads, and molecular identifier groups with only a single read were discarded before consensus assembly and CDR3 extraction. Clonotype tables were post-analysed with VDJtools, normalizing diversity by down-sampling all datasets to the smallest sample size. Repertoire overlap clustering matched CDR3 amino acid but not nucleotide sequences to correct batch-related cross-sample contamination. Using fastp at Q25 and MiXCR, TCRdb reprocessed the public reads and kept productive beta chains. Rows with one shared CDR3 protein collapse into an entry with the most common genes and DNA. These V and J calls derive from TCRdb rather than the authors' analysis. This sample lists around 200,000 distinct CDR3 sequences; roughly 30% were detected once. The ten largest clonotypes hold around 3.2% of the sample.

General findings and caveats noted by the study authors: Patients showed significantly higher frequencies than controls for about 5 TRBV segments, among them TRBV5-6, TRBV5-1 and TRBV20-1. Multiple sclerosis patients had significantly lower normalized Chao1 diversity than controls, a result that suggests substantial peripheral T-cell clonal expansion. Direct clustering with F measure revealed strong co-clustering of samples prepared in the same batch, which led to a batch-effect correction. The control group was slightly older than the multiple sclerosis patient group.

This clonotype has at least ten counts. The target of this receptor is not known. Base-call qualities are not available, and no considerably larger clone is one nucleotide away. To demonstrate the VDJtools post-analysis software, the study profiled TCR beta repertoires from the peripheral blood of approximately twelve young patients with multiple sclerosis. The multiple sclerosis patients were children and adolescents ranging in age from roughly 6 to 16 years. Per the germline V gene (reference sequence), DFQATT is the CDR1 and SNEGSKA is the CDR2. The CDR3 holds 15 amino acids from the cysteine to the phenylalanine. Here the CDR3 DNA is all that survives: 45 bases in frame from base 1. V trim: 0 bases; J trim: 7 bases; unmatched bases: 10.

The receptor was isolated from a girl aged 2-17 years with multiple sclerosis. The chain couples TRBV20-1 to TRBJ1-2, with 8 junctional bases fitting TRBD1. The sequenced sample was blood. The sequence in DNA is TGCAGTGCTAGAGATCTCGACAGGGGAGCAGCTGGCTACACCTTC. It translates to CSARDLDRGAAGYTF.